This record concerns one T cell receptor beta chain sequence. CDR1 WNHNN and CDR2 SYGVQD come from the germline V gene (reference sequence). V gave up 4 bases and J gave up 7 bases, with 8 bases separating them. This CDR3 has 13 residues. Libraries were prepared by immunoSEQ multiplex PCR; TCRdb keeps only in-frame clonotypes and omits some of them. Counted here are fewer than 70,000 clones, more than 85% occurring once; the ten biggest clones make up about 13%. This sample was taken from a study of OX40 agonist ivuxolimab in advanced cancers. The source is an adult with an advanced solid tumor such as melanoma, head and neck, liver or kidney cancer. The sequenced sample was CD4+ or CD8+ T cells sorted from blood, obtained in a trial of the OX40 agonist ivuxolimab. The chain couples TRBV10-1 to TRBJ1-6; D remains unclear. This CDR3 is CASSVGWNSPLHF. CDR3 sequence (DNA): TGCGCCAGCAGTGTGGGGTGGAATTCACCCCTCCACTTT.